This is a list of T cell receptor beta chains from one sample in a study of shared clonotypes between healthy human individuals. Assay used: immunoSEQ multiplex PCR; TCRdb lists only in-frame clones, some missing. Of about 1.4 million clones listed, 96% are singletons. The specimen was naive CD4+ T cells sorted from blood. Receptors originate from a man aged 25 to 40 in good health. The CDR3 runs from the conserved cysteine through the conserved F or W. A D gene is named only where the DNA matches it firmly. Part of the rows lack a size; the others show once, few, many or a class for expanded clones.

CDR3 length | D gene | J gene | V gene | clone size | CDR3 DNA | CDR3 protein
14 | NA | TRBJ2-1 | TRBV25-1 | NA | TGTGCCAGCAGTGAATTGGTCGCGGGGAATGAGCAGTTCTTC | CASSELVAGNEQFF
14 | TRBD2 | TRBJ2-7 | TRBV5-1 | NA | TGCGCCAGCAGCTGGACTAGCGGACCCTACGAGCAGTACTTC | CASSWTSGPYEQYF
14 | NA | TRBJ2-1 | TRBV9 | NA | TGTGCCAGCAGCGTAGGAGGACAGACCCTTGAGCAGTTCTTC | CASSVGGQTLEQFF
16 | NA | TRBJ2-5 | TRBV4-1 | NA | TGCGCCAGCAGCCAAGCGGGCGGCGGACTGGGGGAGACCCAGTACTTC | CASSQAGGGLGETQYF
15 | TRBD2 | TRBJ2-2 | TRBV19 | NA | TGTGCCAGTAAAAAAGGGACTAGGTGGACCGGGGAGCTGTTTTTT | CASKKGTRWTGELFF
15 | NA | TRBJ2-7 | TRBV25-1 | NA | TGTGCCAGCAGTGCCTACGGGGGTGTCTCCTACGAGCAGTACTTC | CASSAYGGVSYEQYF
11 | NA | TRBJ2-1 | TRBV6-5 | NA | TGTGCCAGCAGTTACACCAATGAGCAGTTCTTC | CASSYTNEQFF
13 | NA | TRBJ1-2 | TRBV10-1 | once | TGCGCCAGCAGTTTGACAGAACCCTATGGCTACACCTTC | CASSLTEPYGYTF
15 | TRBD2 | TRBJ2-7 | TRBV28 | once | TGTGCCAGCACGCCGTATAGCGGGCCTACCTACGAGCAGTACTTC | CASTPYSGPTYEQYF
15 | TRBD1 | TRBJ2-1 | TRBV5-1 | NA | TGCGCCAGCAGCTTGTCAGGGGGCGCCTACAATGAGCAGTTCTTC | CASSLSGGAYNEQFF
14 | NA | TRBJ1-5 | TRBV9 | NA | TGTGCCAGCAGCGTAGACAACAGAAATCAGCCCCAGCATTTT | CASSVDNRNQPQHF
16 | TRBD1 | TRBJ2-1 | TRBV9 | NA | TGTGCCAGCAGTCCTTTTTGGGGACAGGGGGGCAATGAGCAGTTCTTC | CASSPFWGQGGNEQFF
15 | NA | TRBJ2-2 | TRBV19 | NA | TGTGCCAGTAGTATGATTCCAGGTGGCACCGGGGAGCTGTTTTTT | CASSMIPGGTGELFF
14 | NA | TRBJ2-2 | TRBV5-1 | NA | TGCGCCAGCAGCCAGCACGGGAACACCGGGGAGCTGTTTTTT | CASSQHGNTGELFF
12 | NA | TRBJ1-2 | TRBV6-1 | NA | TGTGCCAGCTTATGGTCTCACTATGGCTACACCTTC | CASLWSHYGYTF
18 | NA | TRBJ2-7 | TRBV11-2 | NA | TGTGCCAGCAGCTTAGATTTGACCTCAGGAAATAGCCCCTACGAGCAGTACTTC | CASSLDLTSGNSPYEQYF
13 | NA | TRBJ2-7 | TRBV28 | once | TGTGCCAGCACCCAGGCGGATAGCTACGAGCAGTACTTC | CASTQADSYEQYF
15 | NA | TRBJ1-3 | TRBV21-1 | NA | TGTGCCAACCAGTGGACGGGGAACTCTGGAAACACCATATATTTT | CANQWTGNSGNTIYF
15 | NA | TRBJ1-2 | TRBV18 | NA | TGTGCCAGCTCACCTCAGACACAGGGAGACTATGGCTACACCTTC | CASSPQTQGDYGYTF
14 | TRBD1 | TRBJ1-1 | TRBV7-9 | once | TGTGCCAGCAGCCCACGACAGGGCGACACTGAAGCTTTCTTT | CASSPRQGDTEAFF
14 | TRBD2 | TRBJ2-3 | TRBV5-1 | NA | TGCGCCAGCAGCCCTCTAGCGGGAGAGGATACGCAGTATTTT | CASSPLAGEDTQYF
14 | NA | TRBJ2-3 | TRBV11-3 | NA | TGTGCCAGCAGTAGCGGAGTAGAGGCAGATACGCAGTATTTT | CASSSGVEADTQYF
14 | TRBD1 | TRBJ2-5 | TRBV18 | NA | TGTGCCAGCTCACCACGGGACAGGGGCGAGACCCAGTACTTC | CASSPRDRGETQYF
15 | TRBD1 | TRBJ2-3 | TRBV5-1 | NA | TGCGCCAGCAGCTTCGGACAGGCCCCCACAGATACGCAGTATTTT | CASSFGQAPTDTQYF
16 | TRBD1 | TRBJ2-5 | TRBV7-9 | NA | TGTGCCAGCAGCTTAGGACAGGGGAGGCGTAGGGAGACCCAGTACTTC | CASSLGQGRRRETQYF
14 | NA | TRBJ2-5 | TRBV7-8 | once | TGTGCCAGCAGCTTAGCCAGGGTCCGAGAGACCCAGTACTTC | CASSLARVRETQYF
16 | TRBD2 | TRBJ2-2 | TRBV9 | NA | TGTGCCAGCACTAAGGCTAGCGGGAGTTACACCGGGGAGCTGTTTTTT | CASTKASGSYTGELFF
14 | TRBD2 | TRBJ2-3 | TRBV2 | NA | TGTGCCAGCAGTGTGAAGATAGCGGGCGATACGCAGTATTTT | CASSVKIAGDTQYF
12 | NA | TRBJ2-7 | TRBV27 | NA | TGTGCCAGCGTGGGGTGGAATTACGAGCAGTACTTC | CASVGWNYEQYF
13 | TRBD1 | TRBJ2-3 | TRBV2 | NA | TGTGCCTGTAACAGGGGGTCAACAGATACGCAGTATTTT | CACNRGSTDTQYF
16 | TRBD2 | TRBJ2-3 | TRBV4-1 | NA | TGCGCCAGCAGCCAAGTAGGGCGGGAGATAAAGGATACGCAGTATTTT | CASSQVGREIKDTQYF
15 | NA | TRBJ1-3 | TRBV16 | NA | TGTGCCAGCAGCCAGTTTGGAACGTCTGGAAACACCATATATTTT | CASSQFGTSGNTIYF
12 | NA | TRBJ2-5 | TRBV19 | NA | TGTGCCAGTAGTAGGGAGACGGAGACCCAGTACTTC | CASSRETETQYF
18 | NA | TRBJ2-5 | TRBV5-1 | NA | TGCGCCAGCAGTCACAACAGGGACCTCTCCTCGCTACAAGAGACCCAGTACTTC | CASSHNRDLSSLQETQYF
16 | TRBD2 | TRBJ2-1 | TRBV5-1 | NA | TGCGCCAGCAGCTTGTATATGGGAGGGACGTACAATGAGCAGTTCTTC | CASSLYMGGTYNEQFF
14 | TRBD1 | TRBJ1-1 | TRBV6-5 | NA | TGTGCCAGCAGTAGGGACAGTCGGAACACTGAAGCTTTCTTT | CASSRDSRNTEAFF
11 | NA | TRBJ2-2 | TRBV7-5 | once | TGTGTCAGAAGCTTGGGCGGGGAGCTGTTTTTT | CVRSLGGELFF
16 | NA | TRBJ2-3 | TRBV9 | NA | TGTGCCAGCAGCGTAAGGGCGGGAAGCGGCACAGATACGCAGTATTTT | CASSVRAGSGTDTQYF
14 | NA | TRBJ2-2 | TRBV11-2 | once | TGTGCCAGCAGCTTTGACTCTTACACCGGGGAGCTGTTTTTT | CASSFDSYTGELFF
14 | TRBD1 | TRBJ1-5 | TRBV28 | NA | TGTGCCAGCAGTTTAGACAGGGGGAATCAGCCCCAGCATTTT | CASSLDRGNQPQHF
14 | NA | TRBJ2-7 | TRBV6-5 | NA | TGTGCCAGCAGTTTGGGGAGCCCCTCCTACGAGCAGTACTTC | CASSLGSPSYEQYF
15 | TRBD2 | TRBJ2-3 | TRBV9 | NA | TGTGCCAGCAGCGCTAGCGGGAGGCTCACAGATACGCAGTATTTT | CASSASGRLTDTQYF
12 | TRBD1 | TRBJ2-5 | TRBV2 | NA | TGTGCCAGCGGGGACAGGGGGGAGACCCAGTACTTC | CASGDRGETQYF
14 | NA | TRBJ1-2 | TRBV5-1 | NA | TGCGCCAGCAGCTTGGCCTCCCCGTCCTATGGCTACACCTTC | CASSLASPSYGYTF
15 | TRBD1 | TRBJ1-2 | TRBV18 | NA | TGTGCCAGCTCACAAGCGACAGGGAAAGGCTATGGCTACACCTTC | CASSQATGKGYGYTF
16 | TRBD1 | TRBJ1-3 | TRBV7-2 | NA | TGTGCCAGCAGCTTAAATCCGCAGGGGGCGGGGGACACCATATATTTT | CASSLNPQGAGDTIYF
16 | NA | TRBJ2-1 | TRBV5-1 | NA | TGCGCCAGCAGCTTTCTCGGGGAACAAGTAAGCGATGAGCAGTTCTTC | CASSFLGEQVSDEQFF
14 | NA | TRBJ2-3 | TRBV4-1 | NA | TGCGCCAGCAGCCGTGCTAGCGGCACAGATACGCAGTATTTT | CASSRASGTDTQYF
13 | TRBD1 | TRBJ2-3 | TRBV10-3 | NA | TGTGCCGTCCACAGGGGTAGCACAGATACGCAGTATTTT | CAVHRGSTDTQYF
13 | NA | TRBJ2-5 | TRBV7-9 | NA | TGTGCCAGCACCCAATCAGTGAAAAAGACCCAGTACTTC | CASTQSVKKTQYF
15 | NA | TRBJ1-4 | TRBV19 | NA | TGTGCCAGTAGTATACCGGGACGCCGTGGAGAAAAACTGTTTTTT | CASSIPGRRGEKLFF